This T cell receptor (beta chain) was sequenced for a study of cytomegalovirus exposure and HLA in healthy donors (dated by TCRdb to 2016 to 2017). About the investigation overall: According to an earlier analysis of around 600 of the donors, about 179 million T cells yielded some 120 million unique TCR beta sequences and around 300 Gb of sequence data. Roughly 300 gigabases of sequencing data and approximately 92 million unique TCR sequences made up an early release that covered roughly 670 HLA-typed donors. Of the 300 to 500 genotyped donors, 81% were placed in the genetic ancestry cluster associated with self-reported Caucasian donors. The study was designed to test whether signatures of past pathogen exposure could be identified by cataloging public T cell receptors. Using immunosequencing, the study profiled T cell repertoires from 640 or so subjects and related those repertoires to cytomegalovirus serostatus. Besides the first cohort of roughly 660 subjects, a separate validation cohort made up of about 120 different subjects was used. To predict cytomegalovirus infection status, the study brought together high-throughput TCR immunosequencing, statistical association of individual TCRs with disease status, and machine learning. A later analysis re-examined previously published TCR beta repertoires from about 700 donors and added high-resolution HLA genotyping to investigate patterns of TCR occurrence. Rather than drawing on any new phenotypic data, the later analysis identified candidate immune exposures from TCR beta sequences and the way those sequences occurred across donors. An earlier analysis of roughly 580 of the donors used high-throughput TCR beta sequencing to judge whether each TCR beta V gene segment behaved as functional or pseudogenic. Donor age, sex, ethnicity and CMV serostatus were compiled alongside the repertoire data. A later genetic analysis used genome-wide SNP genotypes for about 60% of the roughly 670 donors, treating that subset as a discovery cohort. Every discovery cohort repertoire had been produced on one sequencing platform. Class I and class II HLA loci were covered by the typing at four-digit resolution. Typing coverage varied by locus: roughly 629-640 donors for A, B, C, DRB1 and DQB1; 522 for DQA1; some 610 for DPA1; some 470 for DPB1. Roughly five DR-DQ haplotypes were handled as single units for association and clustering because linkage in the cohort was strong. Among about 360 genotyped donors of the cohort, an average of about 240,000 unique TCR beta nucleotide sequences were sequenced per donor, 15% to 20% of them non-productive. Beyond this particular receptor, the publication reports: Linkage disequilibrium might explain the correlated functional status among segregating V segments, but an unknown experimental factor could not be ruled out. While some public TCRs were present in many individuals, most TCR sequences turned up only very rarely across donors. In a later analysis, around 17,000 TCR beta sequences were associated with specific HLA alleles at a false discovery rate of 0.05. In this cohort, only TCR beta chains were sequenced, and detectable features were limited by the absence of alpha or paired-chain data. The study listed 164 TCR beta chains as associated with cytomegalovirus. Assigning TCR associations to individual alleles was difficult when HLA alleles, especially DR and DQ, strongly co-occurred. A further reported finding was that TCR beta sequences accurately predicted the HLA-A and HLA-B alleles for most subjects in the first cohort. The earlier analysis of approximately 560 of the donors excluded 15 to 20 rarely observed V segments, including chromosome 9 orphons, because counts were too low. Compared with equally common non-associated chains, HLA-associated TCR beta chains in a later analysis were more clonally expanded and had lower generation probabilities. A few of the identified cytomegalovirus-associated TCR beta chains were confirmed in vitro to be specific for cytomegalovirus antigens. The sequencing pipeline was judged likely to have produced a cluster of highly shared sequence variants as a technical artifact. According to the authors, the approach could potentially be generalized to other disease states and immunological phenotypes. The classifier was reported to diagnose cytomegalovirus status with high specificity and sensitivity in both the original cohort and the validation cohort. In a later analysis, several top co-occurrence clusters were reported to appear linked to parvovirus B19, influenza, CMV and Epstein-Barr virus. Immune exposure information for the cohort was limited to CMV serostatus. In a later genetic analysis, a missense DCLRE1C variant was associated with V-gene and J-gene trimming of TCR beta chains, and the association was replicated in an independent cohort. Compared with the roughly 710-donor mean, donors in an Asian-associated ancestry cluster had fewer N-insertions in productive TCRs, according to a later genetic analysis. HLA typing was unavailable for some donors at each locus, so association tests used only the typed subset. A later analysis found that most CMV-associated TCR beta chains appeared HLA-restricted, with HLA associations seemingly driven largely by CMV exposure. Roughly uniform sequencing depth across donors was assumed in presence/absence analyses, although this assumption may not hold. In an earlier analysis of around 500 of the donors, most TCR beta V segments appeared in productive rearrangements about 90% or about 30% of the time, broadly matching IMGT annotations. According to a later analysis, TCR association rates differed among HLA loci, with DRB1 alleles showing the most associated TCRs and HLA-C alleles showing the fewest.

Libraries came from the immunoSEQ multiplex PCR assay. For the multiplex PCR, a mixture combining 60 forward primers for TCR Vbeta segments and 13 reverse primers for TCR Jbeta segments was used. The CDR3 region of rearranged TCR beta genes was amplified from genomic DNA by a multiplex PCR assay. The amplified TCR beta libraries were sequenced on the Illumina HiSeq System as 87-base-pair reads. The original methods were these. Across the 666 repertoires, a later analysis counted approximately 83 million unique TCR beta chains, about 10 million of which were shared by at least two donors. Raw reads were error-corrected and collapsed into unique sequences by a nearest-neighbor algorithm in which closely related sequences were merged to remove PCR and sequencing errors. Alignment of CDR3 sequences to IMGT reference sequences was used to assign V, D and J gene segments. For a sequence to be retained, a match of at least six nucleotides was required to both a V gene segment and a J gene segment. A rearrangement counted as productive if the CDR3 had no stop codons and remained in frame with V and J, and every other rearrangement counted as non-productive. CDR3 was defined by IMGT convention, running from the second conserved V-encoded cysteine to the conserved J-encoded phenylalanine. The earlier analysis of about 500 of the donors excluded sequences that lacked an unambiguous match to a single V gene segment. In an earlier analysis of almost 600 of the donors, a V segment was called functional when productive rearrangements were above 56.7%, and segregating when the standard deviation between donors exceeded 5%. A statistical classification framework was built to diagnose cytomegalovirus status from the catalog of TCR beta chain sequences. In a later analysis, TCR nucleotide sequences were compared against IMGT/GENE-DB human TR gene sequences so that V and J genes could be assigned. A later analysis assigned CDR3 sequences and most-parsimonious VDJ recombination scenarios with the TCRdist pipeline. In a later analysis, each TCR beta chain was defined by its CDR3 amino acid sequence together with its V-gene family, and reads without a unique V-gene family were excluded. As a way to deal with suspected cross-contamination and a sequencing artifact, a later analysis dropped 592 nucleotide sequences that were highly shared and had low generation probability. For each public chain, a later analysis derived a clonal expansion index from normalized ranks of inferred template counts within each repertoire. In a later analysis, generation probabilities were computed with a VDJ recombination model fitted to out-of-frame rearrangements, and the resulting probabilities were checked against IGoR. In a later analysis, TCR-TCR, TCR-HLA and TCR-CMV co-occurrence was scored with hypergeometric tests, and a repertoire-size bias correction was applied to TCR pairs. In a later analysis, false discovery rates were estimated by permuting HLA or CMV assignments 20 times. In a later analysis, co-occurring TCRs were grouped with DBSCAN, and TCRdist sequence similarity was added when clustering was performed within HLA-allele-positive subsets. For co-occurrence clustering, repertoires with fewer than 30,000 or more than 120,000 public chains were excluded, along with a handful of repertoires with anomalous nucleotide sharing. Not all clones reach the TCRdb copy of this immuneACCESS table, which keeps in-frame sequences only. Checked studies attribute under half of the gap to unresolved V genes and leave the rest unexplained. That table gives V, J and clone size, and the DNA gave D and trimming. The sample table records approximately 150,000 clones; roughly 87% of these occur just once. The ten largest account for roughly 4.3% of the sample.

The cohort consisted of hundreds of healthy bone marrow donors. At the time of sampling, every cohort member was nominally healthy, though immune exposures that went unrecorded were likely present. The donor was CMV seropositive and belonged to the group of a few hundred seropositive cohort members. A peripheral blood sample was collected from each donor, and TCR beta sequencing was performed on peripheral blood mononuclear cells. Genomic DNA extraction from the blood cell samples was performed with the Qiagen DNeasy Blood Extraction Kit. As to this clone: What this receptor recognizes is not known. No per-base quality is available; no much larger clone lies one base away.

The receptor comes from a man aged 50 to 60 in good health and CMV-seropositive. Sequencing input: PBMCs.

The DNA sequence is given as TGCAGCGCCCAAGGAGGGGTTAAGGAGACCCAGTACTTC. Its protein product is CSAQGGVKETQYF. The rearrangement joined TRBV29-1 to TRBJ2-5; TRBD2 is perhaps the D gene, given 6 matching bases. V is pared back by 7 bases and J by 5 bases, with 17 bases lying between the germline termini. Counted from cysteine to phenylalanine, this CDR3 has 13 amino acids. The sequence is cut down to CDR3 DNA, 39 bases in frame from base 1. The germline V gene gives CDR1 as SQVTM and CDR2 as ANQGSEA.